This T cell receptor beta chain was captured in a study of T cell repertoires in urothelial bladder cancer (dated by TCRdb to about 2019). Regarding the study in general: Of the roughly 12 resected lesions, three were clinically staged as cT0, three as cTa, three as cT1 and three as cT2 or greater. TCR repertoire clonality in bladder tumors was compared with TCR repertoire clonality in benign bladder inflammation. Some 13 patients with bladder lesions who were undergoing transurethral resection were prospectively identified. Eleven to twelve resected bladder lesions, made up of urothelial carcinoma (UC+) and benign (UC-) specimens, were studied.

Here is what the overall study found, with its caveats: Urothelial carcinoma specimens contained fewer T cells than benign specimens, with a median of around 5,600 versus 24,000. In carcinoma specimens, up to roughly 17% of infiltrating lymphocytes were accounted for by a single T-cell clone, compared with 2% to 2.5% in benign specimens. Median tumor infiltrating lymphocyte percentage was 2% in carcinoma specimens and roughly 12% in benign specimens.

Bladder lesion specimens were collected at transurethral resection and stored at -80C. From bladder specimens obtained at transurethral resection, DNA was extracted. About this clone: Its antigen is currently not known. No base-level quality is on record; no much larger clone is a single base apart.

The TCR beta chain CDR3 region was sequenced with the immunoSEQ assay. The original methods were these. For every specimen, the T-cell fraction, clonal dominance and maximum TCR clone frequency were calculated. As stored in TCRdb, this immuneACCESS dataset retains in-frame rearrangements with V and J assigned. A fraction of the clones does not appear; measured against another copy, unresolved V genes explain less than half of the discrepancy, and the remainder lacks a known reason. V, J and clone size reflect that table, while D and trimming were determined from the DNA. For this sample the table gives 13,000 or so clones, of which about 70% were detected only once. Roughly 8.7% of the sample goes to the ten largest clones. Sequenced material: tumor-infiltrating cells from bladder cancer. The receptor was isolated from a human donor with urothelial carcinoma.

CDR3 loop: CASSTSGGQETQYF. Read as DNA, the sequence is TGTGCCAGCTCGACTAGCGGGGGTCAAGAGACCCAGTACTTC. The rearranged segments are TRBV6-6 and TRBJ2-5; 12 bases in the middle match TRBD2. Trimmed from V: 8 bases; trimmed from J: 2 bases; junction bases lacking a gene match: 3. CDR1 and CDR2 are read off the germline V gene (reference sequence) as MNHNY and SVGAGI. From the cysteine through the phenylalanine, the CDR3 covers 14 amino acids. Only the CDR3 portion is preserved as DNA: 42 bases, with reading frame beginning at the first base.